A single sample is the source of the 31 T cell receptor beta chains below, sequenced in a study of cytomegalovirus exposure and HLA in healthy donors. 13 Jbeta primers and 60 Vbeta primers were used for the PCR. Assay used: immunoSEQ multiplex PCR; TCRdb lists only in-frame clones, some missing. The table includes some 150,000 clones, about three quarters detected once. The sequencing sample was made of PBMCs. The receptors derive from a woman aged 25 to 39 in good health and CMV-seronegative.

The genes are TRBV4-3 and TRBJ1-6, with D unresolved. The V end was cut by 5 bases, the J end by 8 bases, with 13 bases between. Per germline, CDR1 LGHNA and CDR2 YSLEER. CDR3 length equals 14 residues. The CDR3 region has the DNA TGCGCCAGCAGCAAGGGAGGTTTGGATTCACCCCTCCACTTT. It codes for CASSKGGLDSPLHF.

V and J are TRBV2 and TRBJ2-1, with D possibly TRBD2 on 6 matching bases. Trimming stripped 7 bases from V and 8 bases from J, with 9 bases between. CDR1 and CDR2 (germline): SNHLY, FYNNEI. This CDR3 has 11 residues. CDR3: CASIGSDEQFF. The CDR3 coding sequence is TGTGCCAGCATCGGGAGCGATGAGCAGTTCTTC.

This clone is a singleton in its sample. The chain recombines TRBV7-9 with TRBJ1-1; 9 bases are shared with TRBD1. The CDR3 is 16 amino acids. With 2 bases clipped from V and 1 base from J, the junction kept 5 bases outside the gene matches. Germline CDR1 is SEHNR and CDR2 is FQNEAQ (reference sequence). The CDR3 sequence is CASSLRGTGKNTEAFF. The CDR3 nucleotides read TGTGCCAGCAGCTTACGTGGGACAGGGAAGAACACTGAAGCTTTCTTT.

The rearrangement joins TRBV6-5 to TRBJ2-7; perhaps TRBD2 as D (7 bases). This CDR3 is 16 amino acids long. Germline V gene data show CDR1 as MNHEY and CDR2 as SVGAGI. Trimming removed 2 bases at V and 3 bases at J, with 17 bases between. CDR3 sequence: CASSYDAGATLYEQYF. The CDR3 nucleotides are TGTGCCAGCAGTTACGATGCGGGGGCCACTCTCTACGAGCAGTACTTC.

The chain joins TRBV7-9 to TRBJ2-1; 7 nucleotides agree with TRBD1. CDR3 length equals 16 residues. The V gene's germline CDR1 is SEHNR and CDR2 FQNEAQ (reference sequence). With V trimmed by 1 base and J by 7 bases, 10 bases remained unmatched. CDR3 nucleotide sequence: TGTGCCAGCAGCTTAGAAAGGGGGCTATTAAGGAATGAGCAGTTCTTC. Translated, it gives CASSLERGLLRNEQFF.

This clone was observed a few times. The chain uses TRBV7-9 and TRBJ1-1, with 7 bases fitting TRBD1. Germline CDR1 is SEHNR and CDR2 is FQNEAQ (reference sequence). J was trimmed by 13 bases and V by 2 bases; bases with no gene match: 13. The CDR3 is 14 amino acids. CDR3 in amino acids: CASSLPTGVEADFF. The CDR3 coding sequence is TGTGCCAGCAGCTTACCCACAGGGGTCGAAGCAGATTTCTTT. The complete variable domain, with remaining parts taken from reference TRBV7-9 and TRBJ1-1, reads DTGVSQNPRHKITKRGQNVTFRCDPISEHNRLYWYRQTLGQGPEFLTYFQNEAQLEKSRLLSDRFSAERPKGSFSTLEIQRTEQGDSAMYLCASSLPTGVEADFFGQGTRLTVV.

This clone is a singleton in its sample. The rearrangement joins TRBV5-5 to TRBJ2-7; a weak D match, TRBD1 (6 bases). The CDR3 length is 13 residues. CDR1 is SGHKS and CDR2 is YYEKEE in the germline V gene (reference sequence). With 3 bases removed from V and 6 bases from J, the gap between germline ends came to 13 bases. CDR3 in DNA: TGTGCCAGCAGCTACGGGCAGGGGACCGAGCAGTACTTC. This codes for CASSYGQGTEQYF.

This sequence joins TRBV18 and TRBJ1-1; TRBD1 might be the D (6 bases). Trimming left V 2 bases short and J 5 bases short, with 15 bases between. This CDR3 comprises 15 residues. Germline V gene lookup returns CDR1 KGHSH and CDR2 LQKENI. The CDR3 DNA sequence: TGTGCCAGCTCACCAATTGGACAGATAAGGACTGAAGCTTTCTTT. Protein product: CASSPIGQIRTEAFF.

This clone appeared a single time. The chain carries TRBV14 and TRBJ2-7; the match to TRBD1 covers 7 bases. The length of the CDR3 is 15 residues. Germline V gene sequence: CDR1 SGHDN, CDR2 FVKESK. V lost 4 bases, J lost 0 bases, and 6 bases stayed unmatched. The CDR3 DNA reads TGTGCCAGCAGCCGATCCGGGACAGACTCCTACGAGCAGTACTTC. Encoded protein: CASSRSGTDSYEQYF.

The V call is TRBV14, the J call TRBJ1-2, with 8 bases lining up with TRBD1. CDR1 is SGHDN and CDR2 is FVKESK in the germline V gene. This CDR3 is built from 12 residues. V was clipped by 4 bases and J by 7 bases; unmatched bases: 2. For the CDR3, the DNA is TGTGCCAGCAGCCCAGGACAGGGTGGCTACACCTTC. Translating gives CASSPGQGGYTF.

This sequence joins TRBV4-1 and TRBJ2-2, with 7 positions matching TRBD1. There are 15 residues in the CDR3. With V trimmed by 2 bases and J by 6 bases, 6 bases remained unmatched. Germline CDR1 reads MGHRA; CDR2 reads YSYEKL. CDR3 sequence (DNA): TGCGCCAGCAGCCAAACAGGGGTTAGAGCCGGGGAGCTGTTTTTT. Protein sequence: CASSQTGVRAGELFF.

This sequence joins TRBV29-1 and TRBJ1-2, with TRBD1 matching over 11 bases. V trimming: 5 bases; J trimming: 2 bases; junction bases outside the gene matches: 4. The germline V gene has CDR1 SQVTM and CDR2 ANQGSEA. There are 14 residues in the CDR3. The CDR3 DNA sequence: TGCAGCGTTTTGGACAGGGGGCGAAACTATGGCTACACCTTC. It encodes CSVLDRGRNYGYTF.

This clone has only a few counts. This chain joins TRBV25-1 and TRBJ2-2; 8 bases are a match to TRBD2. Losses at the gene ends were 5 bases for V and 3 bases for J; bases not matched to a gene: 2. The CDR3 has 14 amino acids. The V gene's germline CDR1 is MGHDK and CDR2 SYGVNS. The CDR3 region is CASSRGGYTGELFF. CDR3 bases: TGTGCCAGCAGTCGGGGGGGATACACCGGGGAGCTGTTTTTT.

The chain combines TRBV5-6 with TRBJ1-1, with 12 nucleotides matching TRBD1. In germline, CDR1 is SGHDT, CDR2 YYEEEE. The length of the CDR3 is 17 residues. V shed 4 bases and J 1 base; nucleotides not matched to a gene: 8. The CDR3 bases are TGTGCCAGCAGCCCATGGGACAGGGGGCGATGGAACACTGAAGCTTTCTTT. Protein product: CASSPWDRGRWNTEAFF.

The CDR3 bases are TGCAGCGTTGAAAGAGGCAACGGCTATGGCTACACCTTC. Translated: CSVERGNGYGYTF. V usage is TRBV29-1 and J usage is TRBJ1-2; D is unresolved. CDR3 size: 13 residues. CDR1 and CDR2 (germline): SQVTM, ANQGSEA. The germline V and J ends were trimmed by 2 bases and 4 bases, with 11 bases remaining between them.

The chain links TRBV30 to TRBJ1-2; 9 bases are shared with TRBD1. The CDR3 consists of 13 residues. Losses at the gene ends were 7 bases for V and 5 bases for J; bases not matched to a gene: 8. The germline V gene has CDR1 GTSNPN and CDR2 SVGIG (reference sequence). CDR3 loop: CALARQGGYGYTF. The CDR3 region has the DNA TGTGCCTTGGCCCGACAGGGGGGGTATGGCTACACCTTC.

This rearrangement joins TRBV27 to TRBJ2-3; 8 bases fit TRBD2. Germline loops: CDR1 MNHEY, CDR2 SMNVEV (reference sequence). Trimming cost V 3 bases and J 1 base; bases outside gene matches: 6. This CDR3 comprises 16 residues. The CDR3: CASSLNKAGGTDTQYF. The CDR3 bases are TGTGCCAGCAGTTTGAATAAAGCGGGGGGCACAGATACGCAGTATTTT.

The gene calls are TRBV6-5 and TRBJ2-3; D is unresolved. With 0 bases removed from V and 4 bases from J, the gap between germline ends came to 11 bases. The CDR3 covers 15 residues. Germline values: CDR1 MNHEY, CDR2 SVGAGI. CDR3 region: CASSYSSPGSDTQYF. The CDR3 coding sequence is TGTGCCAGCAGTTACTCGAGCCCCGGGTCAGATACGCAGTATTTT.

The sample holds a few counts of this clone. This chain joins TRBV5-6 and TRBJ1-1; 7 positions agree with TRBD1. With 1 base clipped from V and 0 bases from J, the junction kept 3 bases outside the gene matches. The CDR3 runs to 15 residues. Per the germline V gene, CDR1 is SGHDT and CDR2 is YYEEEE. CDR3 coding DNA: TGTGCCAGCAGCTTGCGCGGGACAGTGAACACTGAAGCTTTCTTT. Its protein is CASSLRGTVNTEAFF.

The chain couples TRBV6-5 to TRBJ1-1, with D uncertain. Trimming took 3 bases from V and 10 from J, leaving 18 bases between them. The CDR3 loop spans 14 amino acids. CDR1 MNHEY and CDR2 SVGAGI come from the germline V gene. The CDR3 DNA sequence: TGTGCCAGCAGTTATGAGGCAGGCCCGAGGGTAGCTTTCTTT. It is translated as CASSYEAGPRVAFF.

In this sample, this clone turned up a few times. The J gene is TRBJ1-1, the V gene TRBV29-1, with no clear D. Trimming took 5 bases from V and 2 from J, leaving 6 bases between them. Germline CDR1 reads SQVTM; CDR2 reads ANQGSEA. The CDR3 is made up of 11 amino acids. The CDR3 loop is CSVRVNTEAFF. Written as DNA, the CDR3 is TGCAGCGTTAGAGTTAACACTGAAGCTTTCTTT.

The chain employs TRBV7-7 and TRBJ2-1; 7 bases agree with TRBD2. The CDR3 is 17 amino acids. The junction had 6 bases not matched to a gene; V was cut back by 1 base and J by 0 bases. CDR1 SSHAT and CDR2 FNYEAQ come from the germline V gene (reference sequence). CDR3 nucleotides: TGTGCCAGCAGCTTAGGGGAGGGAGCTAGCTCCTACAATGAGCAGTTCTTC. This codes for CASSLGEGASSYNEQFF.

CDR3 sequence: CASSLRAGGLYNEQFF. The CDR3 bases are TGTGCCAGCAGTCTACGGGCGGGGGGGCTCTACAATGAGCAGTTCTTC. The V and J genes are TRBV7-3 and TRBJ2-1, with 9 bases lining up with TRBD2. Germline V lookup: CDR1 SGHTA, CDR2 FQGTGA. This CDR3 is built from 16 residues. V dropped 6 bases and J dropped 3; count of bases not matched to a gene: 9. Variable domain in full (rest from reference TRBV7-3 and TRBJ2-1): GAGVSQTPSNKVTEKGKYVELRCDPISGHTALYWYRQSLGQGPEFLIYFQGTGAADDSGLPNDRFFAVRPEGSVSTLKIQRTERGDSAVYLCASSLRAGGLYNEQFFGPGTRLTVL.

This clone was detected once. V and J are TRBV6-1 and TRBJ1-5, with D perhaps matching TRBD1 (5 bases). Germline V gene sequence: CDR1 MNHNS, CDR2 SASEGT. The CDR3 runs to 13 residues. Trimming left V 6 bases short and J 7 bases short, with 13 bases between. In nucleotides, the CDR3 is TGTGCCAGCAGCCAAGGGAGGGACCAGCCCCAGCATTTT. Amino acids: CASSQGRDQPQHF.

This clone was detected only a few times. The CDR3 nucleotides read TGTGCCAGCAGTAACCGACAGAAGTTCACTGAAGCTTTCTTT. Translated: CASSNRQKFTEAFF. This chain uses TRBV6-5 with TRBJ1-1, with D tentatively TRBD1 (5 bases). CDR1 and CDR2 (germline): MNHEY, SVGAGI. The V and J ends lost 5 bases and 4 bases respectively, with 14 bases between them. The CDR3 has 14 amino acids.

CDR3 amino acids: CASSKPGTGLPGELFF. The CDR3, as DNA: TGTGCCAGTAGTAAGCCCGGGACAGGTTTACCCGGGGAGCTGTTTTTT. This chain links TRBV19 with TRBJ2-2; 8 nucleotides align to TRBD1. Germline V gene sequence: CDR1 LNHDA, CDR2 SQIVND (reference sequence). V was clipped by 4 bases and J by 6 bases; unmatched bases: 10. This CDR3 contains 16 residues.

This clone came up a few times. The V and J genes are TRBV9 and TRBJ2-5, with 10 bases fitting TRBD2. CDR3 length: 16 residues. The V segment lost 3 bases and the J segment 2 bases; nucleotides outside the gene matches: 7. Germline values: CDR1 SGDLS, CDR2 YYNGEE. The CDR3 DNA is TGTGCCAGCAGCGCATCTAGCGGGGGAGGTCAAGAGACCCAGTACTTC. This sequence encodes CASSASSGGGQETQYF.

The chain couples TRBV11-2 to TRBJ1-1, with TRBD1 matching 11 bases. The CDR3 runs 15 residues. Trimming took 5 bases from V and 5 from J; bases not matched to a gene: 7. CDR1 and CDR2 (germline): SGHAT, FQNNGV. CDR3 amino acids: CASSHWTGGGTEAFF. The CDR3 bases are TGTGCCAGCAGCCACTGGACAGGGGGCGGAACTGAAGCTTTCTTT.

CDR3 loop: CASSLGRGVGETQYF. The CDR3 DNA follows: TGTGCCAGCAGCTTAGGGCGGGGTGTCGGGGAGACCCAGTACTTC. The chain uses TRBV7-2 and TRBJ2-5; D is possibly TRBD2 (6 bases). There are 15 residues in the CDR3. CDR1 and CDR2 from the germline V gene are SGHTA and FQGNSA. V lost 1 base, J lost 5 bases, and 14 bases lay in between.

This rearrangement joins TRBV5-1 to TRBJ2-2; 8 nucleotides match TRBD1. The CDR3 consists of 16 residues. Germline CDR1 SGHRS, CDR2 YFSETQ. V gave up 1 base and J gave up 6 bases; unmatched junction bases: 8. This CDR3 reads CASSLRSGGTAGELFF. The CDR3 DNA is TGCGCCAGCAGCTTGCGGTCAGGGGGCACGGCCGGGGAGCTGTTTTTT.

The J gene is TRBJ2-1, the V gene TRBV9; 8 positions match TRBD2. Germline lookup yields CDR1 SGDLS and CDR2 YYNGEE. V was clipped by 1 base and J by 9 bases; unmatched bases: 6. The length of the CDR3 is 14 residues. CDR3 in amino acids: CASSVPGGGGEQFF. The CDR3 DNA follows: TGTGCCAGCAGCGTACCGGGGGGGGGAGGTGAGCAGTTCTTC.